The 13 T cell receptor beta chains listed next were all sequenced from one sample in a study of cytomegalovirus exposure and HLA in healthy donors. PCR involved 60 Vbeta and 13 Jbeta primers. Data came from immunoSEQ multiplex PCR; TCRdb stores just in-frame clones and leaves some out. This table has approximately 180,000 clones, about four fifths appearing once. The specimen was PBMCs. The receptors derive from a woman aged 35 to 49 in good health and CMV-seronegative.

The chain couples TRBV4-3 to TRBJ2-1; D ambiguous. The V end was cut by 0 bases, the J end by 7 bases, with 16 bases between. This CDR3 is 16 amino acids long. CDR1 LGHNA and CDR2 YSLEER come from the germline V gene. This CDR3 reads CASSQDSQFLRNEQFF. Here the CDR3 DNA reads TGCGCCAGCAGCCAAGATTCACAGTTTCTTAGGAATGAGCAGTTCTTC.

In this sample, this clone turned up once. V and J are TRBV7-9 and TRBJ2-1; 12 bases line up with TRBD2. From germline, CDR1 is SEHNR and CDR2 FQNEAQ (reference sequence). This CDR3 is 15 amino acids long. V lost 7 bases to trimming and J lost 2 bases; unmatched junction nucleotides: 3. The CDR3, as DNA: TGTGCCAGCATCCCTAGCGGGAGGGCCTACAATGAGCAGTTCTTC. Translated, it gives CASIPSGRAYNEQFF.

This clone came up once. V usage is TRBV15 and J usage is TRBJ2-5; D not certain. Looked up from germline, CDR1 is LNHNV and CDR2 is YYDKDF (reference sequence). The CDR3 loop spans 14 amino acids. Trimming took 4 bases from V and 4 from J, leaving 13 bases between them. The CDR3 protein is CATSIEARGETQYF. CDR3 nucleotides: TGTGCCACCAGCATAGAGGCAAGAGGAGAGACCCAGTACTTC.

The chain uses TRBV7-2 and TRBJ1-1; D gene unclear. Germline CDR1 reads SGHTA; CDR2 reads FQGNSA. Trimming left V 8 bases short and J 4 bases short, with 14 bases between. The CDR3 is 13 residues long. In DNA, the CDR3 is TGTGCCAGCGGGTGGAGGGCGAGCACTGAAGCTTTCTTT. It is translated as CASGWRASTEAFF.

This clone was seen a few times. The chain carries TRBV10-3 and TRBJ2-7; 9 bases are shared with TRBD1. Looked up from germline, CDR1 is ENHRY and CDR2 is SYGVKD. Trimming removed 0 bases from V and 2 bases from J; junction bases left unmatched: 11. The CDR3 spans 18 residues. The CDR3 region is CAISESGSGTGNPYEQYF. In DNA, the CDR3 is TGTGCCATCAGTGAGTCGGGCTCCGGGACAGGGAACCCCTACGAGCAGTACTTC.

This clone was found a few times. The J gene is TRBJ2-3, the V gene TRBV13, with TRBD2 matching over 7 bases. With V trimmed by 5 bases and J by 3 bases, 5 bases remained unmatched. In germline, CDR1 is PRHDT, CDR2 FYEKMQ (reference sequence). The CDR3 extends over 14 amino acids. DNA for the CDR3: TGTGCCAGCAGCATCAGGGAGGGAACAGATACGCAGTATTTT. It is translated as CASSIREGTDTQYF.

V gene TRBV5-4 combines with J gene TRBJ2-6, with TRBD1 identical over 11 bases. With V trimmed by 0 bases and J by 5 bases, 7 bases remained unmatched. There are 18 residues in the CDR3. Germline CDR1 SGHNT, CDR2 YYREEE (reference sequence). Written as DNA, the CDR3 is TGTGCCAGCAGCTTGGTGGGACAGGGGGTATCTCGGGCCAACGTCCTGACTTTC. Encoded protein: CASSLVGQGVSRANVLTF.

The chain links TRBV11-3 to TRBJ2-7; D may be TRBD1 or TRBD2 (5 bases each). This CDR3 is 15 amino acids long. Trimming shortened V by 3 bases and J by 3 bases, and 15 bases separated the two germline ends. CDR1 is SGHNT, CDR2 YENEEA, per germline. The CDR3, as DNA: TGTGCCAGCAGCTTTACGGGGCTCGGGGACTACGAGCAGTACGTC. Residues: CASSFTGLGDYEQYV.

This clone was seen once. V and J are TRBV6-5 and TRBJ1-2; D possibly corresponds to TRBD1 (5 bases). The V gene lost 6 bases and the J gene lost 0 bases, with 14 bases spanning the gap. This CDR3 has 15 amino acids. The germline gives CDR1 MNHEY, CDR2 SVGAGI. CDR3: CASSRQGYTNYGYTF. In DNA, the CDR3 is TGTGCCAGCAGCCGCCAGGGCTATACTAACTATGGCTACACCTTC.

The gene calls are TRBV5-4 and TRBJ2-7, with TRBD2 matching 11 bases. Germline V gene sequence: CDR1 SGHNT, CDR2 YYREEE (reference sequence). V shed 3 bases, J shed 5 bases, and the junction held 7 bases outside the gene matches. The CDR3 contains 15 residues. As DNA, the CDR3 is TGTGCCAGCAGCTGGGGACTAGCGGTGGGGCACGAGCAGTACTTC. Protein: CASSWGLAVGHEQYF.

The rearrangement uses TRBV2 and TRBJ1-1; 7 bases fit TRBD1. Germline CDR1 reads SNHLY; CDR2 reads FYNNEI. Trimming took 4 bases from V and 3 from J; bases not matched to a gene: 5. The CDR3 is 14 amino acids. The DNA of the CDR3 is TGTGCCAGCAGTGTGGACAGGCACGACACTGAAGCTTTCTTT. Its protein is CASSVDRHDTEAFF.

This chain uses TRBV5-4 with TRBJ2-7, with 8 bases lining up with TRBD2. The CDR3 totals 16 residues. With 0 bases clipped from V and 4 bases from J, the junction kept 9 bases outside the gene matches. Germline-derived CDR1 and CDR2 are SGHNT and YYREEE (reference sequence). CDR3 nucleotides: TGTGCCAGCAGCTTGGCACCAGCGGGAGCGCTGTACGAGCAGTACTTC. Translation gives CASSLAPAGALYEQYF.

This clone was seen more than once but under ten times. This chain connects TRBV7-8 to TRBJ1-1, with TRBD1 matching over 7 bases. This CDR3 region has 14 residues. Germline lookup yields CDR1 SGHVS and CDR2 FQNEAQ. V gave up 5 bases and J gave up 2 bases; unmatched junction bases: 5. The CDR3 here is CASSTDRANTEAFF. CDR3 nucleotide sequence: TGTGCCAGCAGCACCGACAGGGCCAACACTGAAGCTTTCTTT.